This entry lists 8 T cell receptor beta chains sequenced from one sample in a study of graft-versus-host responses after intestinal transplantation. The protocol was immunoSEQ multiplex PCR, while the TCRdb copy is restricted to in-frame clones and leaves out a portion. The table records approximately 81,000 clones, around 87% of them present only once. Their antigen targets remain unknown. Material: unstimulated CD8+ T cells sorted from spleen or lymph node cells, obtained before transplant. The origin of the receptors is a human donor who was the organ donor for an intestinal transplant.

The rearrangement links TRBV4-1 to TRBJ1-1, with D perhaps TRBD1 (6 bases). The CDR3 sequence is 14 residues long. In germline, CDR1 is MGHRA, CDR2 YSYEKL. Deletions cut 2 bases from V and 1 base from J, with 8 bases between. The CDR3 coding sequence is TGCGCCAGCAGCCAATTGACAGGGAACACTGAAGCTTTCTTT. This gives the protein CASSQLTGNTEAFF.

The chain couples TRBV27 to TRBJ2-6; TRBD1 matches 8 bases. There are 15 residues in the CDR3. Germline-derived CDR1 and CDR2 are MNHEY and SMNVEV (reference sequence). V was clipped by 8 bases and J by 4 bases; unmatched bases: 7. The CDR3 DNA reads TGTGCCAGCGGGACAGGTCCCTTAGGGGCCAACGTCCTGACTTTC. Protein: CASGTGPLGANVLTF. The entire variable domain, with the rest obtained from reference TRBV27 and TRBJ2-6, is as follows: EAQVTQNPRYLITVTGKKLTVTCSQNMNHEYMSWYRQDPGLGLRQIYYSMNVEVTDKGDVPEGYKVSRKEKRNFPLILESPSPNQTSLYFCASGTGPLGANVLTFGAGSRLTVL.

The chain uses TRBV4-2 and TRBJ2-1; 7 nucleotides match TRBD2. CDR1 LGHNA and CDR2 YNFKEQ come from the germline V gene. The V segment lost 0 bases and the J segment 3 bases; nucleotides outside the gene matches: 14. The CDR3 loop spans 19 amino acids. The CDR3 sequence is CASSQERGLKLTVYNEQFF. The CDR3 DNA follows: TGTGCCAGCAGCCAAGAAAGGGGACTAAAGTTAACCGTCTACAATGAGCAGTTCTTC.

The chain couples TRBV15 to TRBJ2-2, with 8 bases aligning to TRBD1. Germline V lookup: CDR1 LNHNV, CDR2 YYDKDF (reference sequence). This CDR3 spans 15 amino acids. Unmatched junction bases numbered 7, after V lost 4 bases and J lost 6 bases. Here the CDR3 reads CATSTGQGSAGELFF. CDR3 DNA: TGTGCCACCAGCACCGGACAGGGCTCGGCCGGGGAGCTGTTTTTT.

The chain has TRBV29-1 and TRBJ2-7; 7 nucleotides align to TRBD2. J gave up 5 bases and V 6 bases, and 7 bases lay outside the gene matches. The CDR3 totals 12 residues. CDR1 is SQVTM and CDR2 is ANQGSEA in the germline V gene. Here the CDR3 DNA reads TGCAGCGTAGCGGGGTCTAGTCACGAGCAGTACTTC. The encoded protein is CSVAGSSHEQYF.

The J gene is TRBJ2-3, the V gene TRBV6-1; 8 positions agree with TRBD2. The CDR3 runs 14 residues. From germline, CDR1 is MNHNS and CDR2 SASEGT. The V and J ends lost 11 bases and 6 bases, in that order; junction bases with no gene match: 13. The CDR3 spells CALCAGLGADTQYF. CDR3 nucleotide sequence: TGTGCCCTCTGTGCGGGACTAGGAGCCGATACGCAGTATTTT.

The chain carries TRBV27 and TRBJ2-7, with 7 bases that match TRBD2. The germline gives CDR1 MNHEY, CDR2 SMNVEV (reference sequence). J lost 3 bases, V lost 8 bases, and 4 bases had no gene match. This CDR3 has 12 residues. CDR3 region: CASHGRGYEQYF. The CDR3 coding sequence is TGTGCCAGCCATGGGAGGGGCTACGAGCAGTACTTC.

The chain joins TRBV2 to TRBJ2-1, with D possibly called TRBD1 or TRBD2 (5 bases each). The germline V gene encodes CDR1 SNHLY and CDR2 FYNNEI. CDR3 length equals 17 residues. V dropped 2 bases and J dropped 0 bases, with 14 bases sitting between them. DNA of the CDR3: TGTGCCAGCAGTGAATTTGTGGGGACGAGCTCCTACAATGAGCAGTTCTTC. Translation gives CASSEFVGTSSYNEQFF.